The 12 T cell receptor beta chains given below trace back to one sample, sequenced in a study of blood T cell repertoires in COVID-19. Assay used: immunoSEQ multiplex PCR; TCRdb lists only in-frame clones, some missing. The repertoire has a few hundred thousand clones, 75% to 90% of them found once; the top ten carry around 8%. Specimen: PBMCs or T cells enriched from blood (not recorded which). The receptor source for this set is a woman aged 55 to 70 who had recovered from COVID-19.

The gene calls are TRBV24-1 and TRBJ2-3, with a possible D match to TRBD2 (5 bases). V lost 6 bases and J lost 8, with 11 bases in between. This CDR3 spans 12 amino acids. CDR1 is KGHDR, CDR2 SFDVKD, per germline. The chain's CDR3 is CATSTTAGTQYF. For the CDR3, the DNA is TGTGCCACCAGTACGACGGCGGGTACGCAGTATTTT.

The chain couples TRBV9 to TRBJ2-3, with TRBD2 matching over 8 bases. The CDR3 contains 16 residues. The V segment lost 4 bases and the J segment 5 bases; nucleotides outside the gene matches: 12. Germline V gives CDR1 SGDLS, CDR2 YYNGEE. CDR3 DNA sequence: TGTGCCAGCAGCAACCCGGGGGGGCCAATTGGAGATACGCAGTATTTT. Translation: CASSNPGGPIGDTQYF.

V usage is TRBV29-1 and J usage is TRBJ1-2, with 9 nucleotides matching TRBD1. V lost 5 bases, J lost 6 bases, and 13 bases stayed unmatched. Germline lookup yields CDR1 SQVTM and CDR2 ANQGSEA. The CDR3 is 15 amino acids. The DNA for the CDR3 is TGCAGCGTTCCGGGGGTGGACAGGGGAGATAATGGCTACACCTTC. Its translation: CSVPGVDRGDNGYTF.

V and J are TRBV2 and TRBJ1-5, with 7 nucleotides matching TRBD1. The CDR3 consists of 14 residues. V trimming: 4 bases; J trimming: 3 bases; junction bases outside the gene matches: 3. Germline assignment: CDR1 SNHLY and CDR2 FYNNEI. Here the CDR3 DNA reads TGTGCCAGCAGTGTGCAGGGGGACAATCAGCCCCAGCATTTT. Translation: CASSVQGDNQPQHF.

This clone was counted a single time. The gene calls are TRBV5-1 and TRBJ1-4; perhaps TRBD1 as D (6 bases). Between the trimmed V and J ends, which lost 5 bases and 8 bases, there was a span of 19 bases. CDR1 and CDR2 (germline): SGHRS, YFSETQ. This CDR3 spans 15 amino acids. CDR3 in amino acids: CASSLLGGVGEKLFF. The CDR3 nucleotides are TGCGCCAGCAGTCTCCTAGGGGGAGTAGGGGAAAAACTGTTTTTT.

J is TRBJ2-1 and V is TRBV4-2; no reliable D call. Trimming took 8 bases from V and 4 from J, leaving 12 bases between them. This CDR3 has 13 amino acids. The germline V gene encodes CDR1 LGHNA and CDR2 YNFKEQ. CDR3 coding DNA: TGTGCCAGCCTAGGTTCATCTTACAATGAGCAGTTCTTC. Protein sequence: CASLGSSYNEQFF.

This chain uses TRBV5-1 with TRBJ2-1; D perhaps matches TRBD2 (5 bases). The CDR3 runs 12 residues. Germline loops: CDR1 SGHRS, CDR2 YFSETQ. The V end was cut by 7 bases, the J end by 3 bases, with 8 bases between. CDR3 amino acids: CASGRDYNEQFF. DNA for the CDR3: TGCGCCAGCGGCCGGGACTACAATGAGCAGTTCTTC. The full variable domain, completed using reference TRBV5-1 and TRBJ2-1, is KAGVTQTPRYLIKTRGQQVTLSCSPISGHRSVSWYQQTPGQGLQFLFEYFSETQRNKGNFPGRFSGRQFSNSRSEMNVSTLELGDSALYLCASGRDYNEQFFGPGTRLTVL.

The gene calls are TRBV9 and TRBJ2-1, with D hard to call. The V gene's germline CDR1 is SGDLS and CDR2 YYNGEE. With 4 bases removed from V and 1 base from J, the gap between germline ends came to 12 bases. The length of the CDR3 is 15 residues. Here the CDR3 DNA reads TGTGCCAGCAGCCCGAGTGGTGAGTCCTACAATGAGCAGTTCTTC. The encoded protein is CASSPSGESYNEQFF.

The chain uses TRBV27 and TRBJ2-2; 10 bases align to TRBD2. V trimming: 4 bases; J trimming: 2 bases; junction bases outside the gene matches: 7. The V gene's germline CDR1 is MNHEY and CDR2 SMNVEV (reference sequence). This CDR3 has 17 residues. CDR3 amino acids: CASSYKSGGANTGELFF. The CDR3 DNA reads as TGTGCCAGCAGTTACAAAAGCGGGGGGGCTAACACCGGGGAGCTGTTTTTT.

The chain joins TRBV4-1 to TRBJ2-7; D is perhaps TRBD1 (5 bases). Germline V gives CDR1 MGHRA, CDR2 YSYEKL. V was pared by 1 base and J by 0 bases, with 7 bases between. The CDR3 loop spans 14 amino acids. The CDR3 sequence is CASSQGDSSYEQYF. The CDR3 DNA is TGCGCCAGCAGCCAAGGCGACAGCTCCTACGAGCAGTACTTC.

As to this clone: The sample holds other DNA sequences that translate to the same CDR3. This sequence joins TRBV5-1 and TRBJ1-1; D is unresolved. V was clipped by 2 bases and J by 1 base, with 6 bases between them. Looked up from germline, CDR1 is SGHRS and CDR2 is YFSETQ. The CDR3 sequence is 13 residues long. The DNA for the CDR3 is TGCGCCAGCAGCTTTGCAGGGAACACTGAAGCTTTCTTT. This gives the protein CASSFAGNTEAFF.

This clone was detected once. The genes are TRBV3-1 (or the pseudogene TRBV3-2) and TRBJ1-1; possible D gene TRBD1, 5 bases. The CDR3 has 13 amino acids. Germline loops: CDR1 LGHDT, CDR2 YNNKEL (reference sequence). Trimming cost V 0 bases and J 7 bases, with 9 bases left between them. Here the CDR3 DNA reads TGTGCCAGCAGCCAAGATGGTAGGGGTGAAGCTTTCTTT. The encoded protein is CASSQDGRGEAFF.